This TCR beta chain was sequenced in a study of blood T cell repertoires in COVID-19. Study-level background: Samples came from the United States, Italy and Spain, spanning acute and convalescent COVID-19. Sample material is recorded as cDNA or gDNA derived from T cells, B-cell-depleted T cells, or PBMCs.

There are 13 residues in the CDR3. V lost 6 bases, J lost 2 bases, and 11 bases lay in between. CDR1 is SEHNR and CDR2 is FQNEAQ in the germline V gene (reference sequence). Original processing notes: Nucleated cell number was recorded as an estimate derived from reference gene primer amplification. Generated by immunoSEQ multiplex PCR, the TCRdb table keeps only in-frame clones and is missing some. The V and J calls and clone size are taken from that table; D and trimming were inferred from the DNA. In the table there are under 20,000 clones, 80% to 90% of which are singletons. The clonotype originates from a human donor in a cohort sampled during active COVID-19. Sequencing was done on a sample of peripheral blood. The chain combines TRBV7-9 with TRBJ2-7, with TRBD2 as a possible D gene (6 bases). Here the CDR3 DNA reads TGTGCCAGCAGTTTGGGGGGAACCTACGAGCAGTACTTC. Its protein product is CASSLGGTYEQYF.